Included here is one T cell receptor beta chain sequence, with context. There is no known antigen for this receptor. Base qualities were left out, and no much larger clone turns up one base away. The immunoSEQ Assay, a bias-controlled multiplex PCR, was used to amplify TCRbeta CDR3 regions from genomic DNA. Regarding the original processing steps: Nucleated cell counts per sample were estimated from amplification of reference gene primers within the assay. Sequence reads were collapsed and filtered to measure the absolute abundance of every unique TCRbeta CDR3 rearrangement. For each sample, productive Simpson clonality was calculated as the square root of Simpson's diversity index across productive rearrangements. In TCRdb, the immuneACCESS table is reduced to in-frame sequences with V and J assigned. These tables do not hold every clone; where another copy was compared, an unresolved V gene accounts for under half, and the others remain unexplained. V, J and clone size were drawn from that table, and D and trimming were deduced from the DNA. The sample contains hundreds of thousands of clones, about 85% of them found a single time. Jointly, the top ten make up roughly 0.7% of the sample.

The sample belongs to a study of blood T cell repertoires in COVID-19 (dated by TCRdb to about 2020). Study-level background: Collaborator samples came from the United States, Italy and Spain and covered acute and convalescent phases of COVID-19. The material from the prospective study consisted of cDNA or gDNA derived from T cells, B-cell-depleted T cells, or PBMCs. Subjects who had been exposed to COVID-19, were actively infected with it, or had recovered from it provided the deeply sampled blood TCRbeta repertoires that made up the dataset. The repertoires were released in a freely available public database intended as a resource for research on the immune response to SARS-CoV-2. Samples were obtained from the ongoing ImmuneRACE study (first 160 participants) and from over 1,000 subjects provided by 6 global collaborators. Sample metadata almost always included a de-identified subject ID, COVID-19 status, age in years and sex. Where available, HLA class I and class II types were obtained from metadata supplied by the sample provider rather than from assay-based typing.

Collaborating institutions collected whole blood in K2EDTA tubes following their own protocols. For TCRbeta analysis, collaborators shipped samples in one of three forms: frozen whole blood, isolated PBMCs, or DNA extracted from either of those sample types. The study at large found these results: How much clinical and demographic metadata was included differed by source and by participant, and the metadata was provided uncurated.

The CDR3 sequence holds 15 residues, the cysteine and phenylalanine included. The CDR3 DNA has 45 bases and is translated from base 1. V is cut by 4 bases and J by 3 bases, and the space between the germline ends is 12 bases. According to the germline V gene, CDR1 reads LGHNA and CDR2 reads YNFKEQ. Recombination connected TRBV4-2 to TRBJ2-2, with no D gene named confidently. Sequencing was done on a sample of peripheral blood. This TCR came from a man between 35 and 55 years old with acute or convalescent COVID-19. The CDR3 here reads CASSLTDQYTGELFF. The base sequence is TGTGCCAGCAGCCTCACAGACCAGTACACCGGGGAGCTGTTTTTT.